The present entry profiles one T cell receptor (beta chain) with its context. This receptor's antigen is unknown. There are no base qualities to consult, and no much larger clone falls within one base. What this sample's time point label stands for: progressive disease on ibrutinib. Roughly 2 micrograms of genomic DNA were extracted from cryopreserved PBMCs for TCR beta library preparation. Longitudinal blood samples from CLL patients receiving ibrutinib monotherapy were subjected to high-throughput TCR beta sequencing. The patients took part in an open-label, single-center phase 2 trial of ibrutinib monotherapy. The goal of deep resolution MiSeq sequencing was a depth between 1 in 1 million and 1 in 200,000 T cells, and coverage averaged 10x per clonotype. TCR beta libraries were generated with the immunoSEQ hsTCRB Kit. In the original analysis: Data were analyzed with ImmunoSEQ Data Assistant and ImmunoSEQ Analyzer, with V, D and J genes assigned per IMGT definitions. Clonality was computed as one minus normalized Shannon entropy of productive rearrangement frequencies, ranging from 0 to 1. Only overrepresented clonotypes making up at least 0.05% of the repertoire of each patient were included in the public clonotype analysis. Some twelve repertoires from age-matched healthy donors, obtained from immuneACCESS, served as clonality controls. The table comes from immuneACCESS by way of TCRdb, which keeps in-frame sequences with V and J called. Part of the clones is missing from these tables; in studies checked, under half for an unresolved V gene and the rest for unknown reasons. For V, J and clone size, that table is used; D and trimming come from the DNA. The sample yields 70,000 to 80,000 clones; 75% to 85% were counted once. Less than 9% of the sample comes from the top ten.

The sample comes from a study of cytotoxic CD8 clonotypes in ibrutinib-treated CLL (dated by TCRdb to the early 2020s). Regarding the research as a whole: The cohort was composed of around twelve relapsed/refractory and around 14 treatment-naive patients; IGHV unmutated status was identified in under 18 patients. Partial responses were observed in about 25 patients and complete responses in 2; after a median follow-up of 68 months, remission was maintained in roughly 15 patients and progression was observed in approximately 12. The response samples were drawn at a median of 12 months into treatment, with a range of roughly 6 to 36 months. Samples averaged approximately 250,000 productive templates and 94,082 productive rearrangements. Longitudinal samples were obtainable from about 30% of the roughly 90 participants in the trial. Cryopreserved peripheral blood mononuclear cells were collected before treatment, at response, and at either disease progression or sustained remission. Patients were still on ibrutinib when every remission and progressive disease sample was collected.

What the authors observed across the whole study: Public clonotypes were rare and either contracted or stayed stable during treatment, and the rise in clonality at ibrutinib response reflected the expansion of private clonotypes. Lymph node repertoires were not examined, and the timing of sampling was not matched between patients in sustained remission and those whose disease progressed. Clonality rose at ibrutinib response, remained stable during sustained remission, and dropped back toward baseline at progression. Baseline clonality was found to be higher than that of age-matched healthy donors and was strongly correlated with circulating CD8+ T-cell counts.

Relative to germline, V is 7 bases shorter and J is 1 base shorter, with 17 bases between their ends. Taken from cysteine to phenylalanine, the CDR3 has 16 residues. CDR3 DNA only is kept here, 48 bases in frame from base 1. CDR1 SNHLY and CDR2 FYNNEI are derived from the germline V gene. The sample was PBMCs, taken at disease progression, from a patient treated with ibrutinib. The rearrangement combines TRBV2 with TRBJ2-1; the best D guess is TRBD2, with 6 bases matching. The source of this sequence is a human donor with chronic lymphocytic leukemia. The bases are TGTGCCAGCACCTTGATTGGCGGGAATTCCTACAATGAGCAGTTCTTC. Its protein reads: CASTLIGGNSYNEQFF.